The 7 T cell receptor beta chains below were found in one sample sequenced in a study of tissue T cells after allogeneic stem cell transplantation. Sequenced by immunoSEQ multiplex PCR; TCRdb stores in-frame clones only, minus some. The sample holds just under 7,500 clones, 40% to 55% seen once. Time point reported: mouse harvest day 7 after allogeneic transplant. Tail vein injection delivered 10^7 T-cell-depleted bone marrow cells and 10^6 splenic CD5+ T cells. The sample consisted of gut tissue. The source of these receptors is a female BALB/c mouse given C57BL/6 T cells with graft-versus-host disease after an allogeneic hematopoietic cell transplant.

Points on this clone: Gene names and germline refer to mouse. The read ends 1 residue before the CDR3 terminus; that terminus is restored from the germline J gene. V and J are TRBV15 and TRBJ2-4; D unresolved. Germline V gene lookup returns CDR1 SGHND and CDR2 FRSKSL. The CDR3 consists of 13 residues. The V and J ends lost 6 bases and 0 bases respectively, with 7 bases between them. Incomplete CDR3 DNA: TGTGCCAGCAGCCTACCTAGTCAAAACACCTTGTAC. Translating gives CASSLPSQNTLY. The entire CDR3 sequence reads CASSLPSQNTLYF.

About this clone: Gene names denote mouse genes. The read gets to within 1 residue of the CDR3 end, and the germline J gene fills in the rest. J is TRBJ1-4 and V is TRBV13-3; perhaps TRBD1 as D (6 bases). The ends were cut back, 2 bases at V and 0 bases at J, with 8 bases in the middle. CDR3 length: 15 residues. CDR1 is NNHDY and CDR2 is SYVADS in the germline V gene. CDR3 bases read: TGTGCCAGCAGTGAAAGGGGGGTTTCCAACGAAAGATTATTT. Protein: CASSERGVSNERLF. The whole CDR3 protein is CASSERGVSNERLFF.

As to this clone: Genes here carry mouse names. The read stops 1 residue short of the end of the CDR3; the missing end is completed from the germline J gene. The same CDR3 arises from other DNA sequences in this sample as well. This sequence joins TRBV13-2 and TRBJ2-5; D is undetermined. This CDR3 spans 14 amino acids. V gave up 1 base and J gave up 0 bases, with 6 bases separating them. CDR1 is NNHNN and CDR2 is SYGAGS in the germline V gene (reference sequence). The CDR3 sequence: CASGDRGNQDTQYF. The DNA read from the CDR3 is TGTGCCAGCGGTGATCGGGGTAACCAAGACACCCAGTAC.

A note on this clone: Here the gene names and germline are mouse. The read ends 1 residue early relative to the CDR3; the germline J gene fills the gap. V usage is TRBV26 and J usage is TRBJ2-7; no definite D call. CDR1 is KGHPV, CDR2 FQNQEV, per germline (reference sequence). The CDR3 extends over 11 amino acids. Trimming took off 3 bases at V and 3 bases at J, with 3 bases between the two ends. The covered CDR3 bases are TGTGCCAGCAGTCTCCACTATGAACAGTAC. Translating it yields CASSLHYEQY. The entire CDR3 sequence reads CASSLHYEQYF.

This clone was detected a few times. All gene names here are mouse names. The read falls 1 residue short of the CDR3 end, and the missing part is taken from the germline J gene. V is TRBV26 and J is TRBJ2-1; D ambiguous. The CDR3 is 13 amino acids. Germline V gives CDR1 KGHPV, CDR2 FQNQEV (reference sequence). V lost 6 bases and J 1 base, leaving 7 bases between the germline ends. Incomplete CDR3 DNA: TGTGCCAGCAGGGGGAGAAACTATGCTGAGCAGTTC. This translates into CASRGRNYAEQF. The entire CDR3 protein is CASRGRNYAEQFF.

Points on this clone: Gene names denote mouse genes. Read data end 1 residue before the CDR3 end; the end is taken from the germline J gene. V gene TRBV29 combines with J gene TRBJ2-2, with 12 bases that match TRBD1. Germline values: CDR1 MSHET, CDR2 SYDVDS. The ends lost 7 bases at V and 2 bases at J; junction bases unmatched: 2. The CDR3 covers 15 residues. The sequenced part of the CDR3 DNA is TGTGCTAGCACGGGACAGGGGGCCAACACCGGGCAGCTCTAC. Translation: CASTGQGANTGQLY. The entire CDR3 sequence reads CASTGQGANTGQLYF.

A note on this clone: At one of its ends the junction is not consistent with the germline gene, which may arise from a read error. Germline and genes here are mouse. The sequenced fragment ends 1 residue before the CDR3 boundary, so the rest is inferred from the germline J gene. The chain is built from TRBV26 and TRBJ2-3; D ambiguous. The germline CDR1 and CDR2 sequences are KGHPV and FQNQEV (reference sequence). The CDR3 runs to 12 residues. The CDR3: CASSLGAETLYF. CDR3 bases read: TGTGCCAGTAGTCTTGGAGCAGAAACGCTGTAT.